Presented here are 4 T cell receptor beta chains from one specimen sequenced in a study of T cell clonotyping in hematopoietic cell transplantation. Clones were sequenced by immunoSEQ multiplex PCR, and TCRdb holds only the in-frame ones, with some missing. The sample comprises 10,000 or so clones, 75% to 90% of which are singletons, and around 4.2% rests with the top ten. Sequenced: peripheral blood mononuclear cells. These receptors all come from a human donor who either received an allogeneic hematopoietic cell transplant for a myeloid malignancy or was a related donor (not recorded which). Some clones in this sample may be carry-over from other donors' samples.

The chain employs TRBV2 and TRBJ1-4, with TRBD1 identical over 7 bases. V dropped 7 bases and J dropped 8; count of bases not matched to a gene: 13. Germline CDR1 SNHLY, CDR2 FYNNEI. The length of the CDR3 is 15 residues. The CDR3 DNA reads as TGTGCCAGCACCGGGACCTTGGACAGGAACGAAAAACTGTTTTTT. It yields the protein CASTGTLDRNEKLFF.

The rearrangement uses TRBV7-3 and TRBJ2-5, with unresolved D. V lost 0 bases to trimming and J lost 3 bases, with 8 bases between them. There are 14 residues in the CDR3. The V gene's germline CDR1 is SGHTA and CDR2 FQGTGA. The CDR3 region has the DNA TGTGCCAGCAGCTTAACAATCAAGGAAGAGACCCAGTACTTC. Its translation: CASSLTIKEETQYF.

In nucleotides, the CDR3 is TGCGCCAGCAGCTACTACAGGGGGCCGTGCAATCAGCCCCAGCATTTT. Amino acid sequence: CASSYYRGPCNQPQHF. The V gene is TRBV4-1, the J gene TRBJ1-5; 9 bases fit TRBD1. J gave up 2 bases and V 5 bases, and 7 bases lay outside the gene matches. Germline loops: CDR1 MGHRA, CDR2 YSYEKL. CDR3 length equals 16 residues.

The V gene is TRBV14, the J gene TRBJ1-5, with TRBD1 matching over 9 bases. Germline CDR1 reads SGHDN; CDR2 reads FVKESK. Unmatched junction bases numbered 3, after V lost 5 bases and J lost 4 bases. The CDR3 totals 14 residues. The CDR3 spells CASSNRGLNQPQHF. The CDR3 nucleotides are TGTGCCAGCAGCAACAGGGGGCTAAATCAGCCCCAGCATTTT.